The 29 T cell receptor beta chains presented below share a single source sample, sequenced in a study of tumor-infiltrating lymphocytes in primary liver carcinoma. Unsorted whole blood yielded blood RNA, and germline DNA was extracted as well. The investigators made TCR beta cDNA from roughly 0.55 ug total RNA, using a constant-region primer. Three nested multiplex PCR rounds, a slightly modified ARM-PCR, produced the libraries for TCR beta. Primers for the first two PCR rounds were TRBV1-TRBV30 forward primers and a C-beta reverse primer (approximately 10 cycles per round). Each CDR3 protein gets one entry after TCRdb re-called the multiplex PCR reads with MiXCR. Of about 320,000 distinct CDR3 sequences in the sample, 50% to 70% were seen once. Material for sequencing was peripheral blood. All receptors come from a man aged 35 to 55 with primary liver carcinoma and hepatitis B virus infection.

As concerns this clonotype: A much larger clone is a single base away; this may be a read error. In nucleotides, the CDR3 is TGCGCCAGCAGCCAAGGGACGGACTACGAGCGGTACTTC. Protein: CASSQGTDYERYF. The V gene is TRBV4-1, the J gene TRBJ2-7; TRBD2 is a possible D gene (6 bases). The CDR3 sequence is 13 residues long. Looked up from germline, CDR1 is MGHRA and CDR2 is YSYEKL.

The chain recombines TRBV5-6 with TRBJ2-1; TRBD1 matches 10 bases. The CDR3 runs to 15 residues. J was trimmed by 6 bases and V by 0 bases; bases with no gene match: 3. Germline assignment: CDR1 SGHDT and CDR2 YYEEEE. CDR3 in amino acids: CASSLARQGANEQFF. The CDR3 nucleotides are TGTGCCAGCAGCTTGGCGAGACAGGGGGCCAATGAGCAGTTCTTC. Full variable domain (outside the CDR3, taken from reference TRBV5-6 and TRBJ2-1): DAGVTQSPTHLIKTRGQQVTLRCSPKSGHDTVSWYQQALGQGPQFIFQYYEEEERQRGNFPDRFSGHQFPNYSSELNVNALLLGDSALYLCASSLARQGANEQFFGPGTRLTVL.

The chain combines TRBV24-1 with TRBJ1-5; 12 bases align to TRBD1. CDR3 length equals 16 residues. The V segment lost 5 bases and the J segment 6 bases; nucleotides outside the gene matches: 7. Germline V gene data show CDR1 as KGHDR and CDR2 as SFDVKD. The CDR3 reads CATSATGQGAIQPQHF. The CDR3 bases are TGTGCCACCAGTGCCACGGGACAGGGGGCGATTCAGCCCCAGCATTTT.

With respect to this clonotype: An end of the junction does not agree with germline; a read error may underlie this. This chain uses TRBV6-5 with TRBJ2-7; no reliable D call. The germline V gene encodes CDR1 MNHEY and CDR2 SVGAGI. The CDR3 loop spans 15 amino acids. The CDR3 reads CASSYSPQAGYEQYF. CDR3 DNA: TGTGCAAGCAGTTACTCGCCCCAGGCTGGCTACGAGCAGTACTTC.

On this clonotype itself: Given a much more abundant clone one base away, this may be a read error. The chain combines TRBV12-3 or TRBV12-4 with TRBJ2-3, with a tentative D call TRBD1 (6 bases). Trimming pared 8 bases from V and 1 base from J, leaving 13 bases between. The CDR3 sequence is 14 residues long. CDR3 sequence (DNA): TGTGCCAGCCGTCCCAGACAGGGCACAGATACGCAGTATTTT. This gives the protein CASRPRQGTDTQYF.

Worth noting for this clonotype: In this CDR3 the conserved last residue, phenylalanine or tryptophan, is missing, so a read error is likely. It is unclear where the CDR3 begins or ends on the DNA, so no DNA is shown, and the CDR3 is as TCRdb lists it. The chain couples TRBV11-2 to TRBJ2-7; the table names TRBD2, a call not compared with the DNA. CDR1 is SGHAT, CDR2 FQNNGV, per germline. The CDR3 length equals 14 residues, ends included. The CDR3 loop is CASSRWTSSYVQCL.

Of note for this clonotype: With a much larger clone just one base away, this may be a read error. The missing conserved phenylalanine or tryptophan at the end of this CDR3 makes a read error likely. V usage is TRBV29-1 and J usage is TRBJ1-2; a weak D match, TRBD1 (6 bases). Trimming took off 0 bases at V and 8 bases at J, with 13 bases between the two ends. This CDR3 has 13 residues. Looked up from germline, CDR1 is SQVTM and CDR2 is ANQGSEA. CDR3 amino acids: CSVEDEPGDGYTL. The CDR3 DNA reads TGCAGCGTTGAAGATGAGCCAGGGGACGGCTACACCTTA.

A word on this clonotype: A read error may be the cause here, since a much bigger clone is one base away. The rearrangement uses TRBV6-6 and TRBJ1-5, with D unclear. Germline values: CDR1 MNHNY, CDR2 SVGAGI (reference sequence). The CDR3 extends over 15 amino acids. The CDR3 sequence is CVSQRTDFSNQPQHF. The DNA of the CDR3 is TGTGTCAGCCAAAGGACGGACTTTAGCAATCAGCCCCAGCATTTT.

There are a few counts of this clonotype. The chain recombines TRBV5-6 with TRBJ2-1; D call uncertain. The germline CDR1 and CDR2 sequences are SGHDT and YYEEEE. Trimming removed 0 bases at V and 8 bases at J, with 12 bases between. The CDR3 covers 14 residues. The CDR3 coding sequence is TGTGCCAGCAGCTTGGGTCGAAGGGTGGATGAGCAGTTCTTC. Translation gives CASSLGRRVDEQFF.

To note about this clonotype: A read error is likely, as this CDR3 ends without the conserved phenylalanine or tryptophan. The chain combines TRBV29-1 with TRBJ2-2; D may be TRBD2 (6 bases). The germline CDR1 and CDR2 sequences are SQVTM and ANQGSEA. V lost 7 bases and J 2 bases, leaving 14 bases between the germline ends. The length of the CDR3 is 14 residues. The CDR3, as DNA: TGCAGCGCTGCGGGGCAGGGTAACACCGGGGAGCTGTTTATT. Its protein is CSAAGQGNTGELFI.

In its sample, this clonotype was seen a few times. CDR3 DNA: TGTGCCTGGAGACGCAACACCGGGGAGCTGTTTTTT. This gives the protein CAWRRNTGELFF. The chain couples TRBV30 to TRBJ2-2; D unclear. The CDR3 totals 12 residues. Germline V gives CDR1 GTSNPN, CDR2 SVGIG (reference sequence). Deletions cut 3 bases from V and 2 bases from J, with 4 bases between. The full variable domain, completed using reference TRBV30 and TRBJ2-2, is SQTIHQWPATLVQPVGSPLSLECTVEGTSNPNLYWYRQAAGRGLQLLFYSVGIGQISSEVPQNLSASRPQDRQFILSSKKLLLSDSGFYLCAWRRNTGELFFGEGSRLTVL.

This clonotype was seen many times. The chain couples TRBV13 to TRBJ2-1, with D maybe TRBD2 (5 bases). The CDR3 has 14 residues. CDR1 PRHDT and CDR2 FYEKMQ come from the germline V gene (reference sequence). V was shortened by 1 base and J by 8 bases, with 12 bases between the two germline ends. Here the CDR3 reads CASSLVSPGYEQFF. The CDR3 nucleotides are TGTGCCAGCAGCTTAGTATCGCCGGGGTATGAGCAGTTCTTC. Variable domain in full (rest from reference TRBV13 and TRBJ2-1): AAGVIQSPRHLIKEKRETATLKCYPIPRHDTVYWYQQGPGQDPQFLISFYEKMQSDKGSIPDRFSAQQFSDYHSELNMSSLELGDSALYFCASSLVSPGYEQFFGPGTRLTVL.

Concerning this clonotype: The junction departs from the called germline gene at one end, perhaps through a read error. J is TRBJ2-2 and V is TRBV11-1, with D tentatively TRBD1 (6 bases). The CDR3 contains 17 residues. Germline values: CDR1 SGHAT, CDR2 FQDESV (reference sequence). Written as DNA, the CDR3 is TGCGCCAGCAGCCAGGGGTGGACAATTTGGAACACCGGGGAGCTGGTTTTT. Its protein is CASSQGWTIWNTGELVF.

For this clonotype: At one end the junction does not follow the germline gene, possibly because of a read error. The chain recombines TRBV6-1 with TRBJ2-7, with D perhaps matching TRBD2 (6 bases). The CDR3 spans 14 residues. Germline CDR1 reads MNHNS; CDR2 reads SASEGT. The CDR3 protein is CVSSESGSSYEQCF. CDR3 DNA: TGTGTCAGCAGTGAATCCGGGAGCTCCTACGAGCAGTGCTTC.

This clonotype was counted once. A read error may account for a junction end that differs from germline. This chain joins TRBV6-5 and TRBJ1-5; D is unclear. The CDR3 is made up of 13 amino acids. Germline V gives CDR1 MNHEY, CDR2 SVGAGI. The CDR3 nucleotides are TGTGTCAGCAGTCAACAAGGCAATCAGCCCCAGCATTTT. The encoded protein is CVSSQQGNQPQHF.

This clonotype was counted a few times. The genes are TRBV6-5 and TRBJ2-1; TRBD1 or TRBD2 may be the D gene (5 bases each). V lost 2 bases to trimming and J lost 2 bases, with 13 bases between them. In germline, CDR1 is MNHEY, CDR2 SVGAGI. The length of the CDR3 is 16 residues. CDR3 in DNA: TGTGCCAGCAGTTACCGGGACCCCGCGACCTACAATGAGCAGTTCTTC. This translates into CASSYRDPATYNEQFF.

This clonotype occurred many times. The rearrangement joins TRBV6-6 to TRBJ2-3; 15 bases map to TRBD2. Germline V gene lookup returns CDR1 MNHNY and CDR2 SVGAGI (reference sequence). CDR3 length: 14 amino acids. The junction had 4 bases not matched to a gene; V was cut back by 8 bases and J by 7 bases. The CDR3 spells CASGGLAGGYTQYF. The CDR3 nucleotides read TGTGCCAGCGGGGGACTAGCGGGAGGATATACGCAGTATTTT.

The V call is TRBV5-1, the J call TRBJ1-5; D is possibly TRBD1 (5 bases). V lost 3 bases and J 7 bases, leaving 11 bases between the germline ends. Germline CDR1 SGHRS, CDR2 YFSETQ. The CDR3 sequence is 13 residues long. The CDR3 sequence is CASSSTDGQPQHF. DNA of the CDR3: TGCGCCAGCAGCTCGACAGACGGACAGCCCCAGCATTTT.

Worth noting for this clonotype: This may stem from a read error, because a much larger clone lies one nucleotide away. The J gene is TRBJ2-7, the V gene TRBV5-5; D uncertain. Germline V gene sequence: CDR1 SGHKS, CDR2 YYEKEE (reference sequence). The ends were cut back, 2 bases at V and 2 bases at J, with 14 bases in the middle. CDR3 length: 15 amino acids. Here the CDR3 reads CASSFDIQPPYEQYF. The CDR3 DNA follows: TGTGCCAGCAGCTTCGATATACAGCCACCCTACGAGCAGTACTTC.

The table lists this clonotype with a count of one. A much larger clone differs by one base, so this may be a read error. This rearrangement joins TRBV5-6 to TRBJ1-1; D gene uncertain. Trimming stripped 8 bases from V and 5 bases from J, with 22 bases between. CDR1 is SGHDT and CDR2 is YYEEEE in the germline V gene. The CDR3 sequence is 15 residues long. The CDR3 bases are TGTGCCAGGAGCCTTCCCGGGCCAATAATGACTGAAGCTTTCTTT. Encoded protein: CARSLPGPIMTEAFF. The whole variable domain, remainder taken from reference TRBV5-6 and TRBJ1-1, is DAGVTQSPTHLIKTRGQQVTLRCSPKSGHDTVSWYQQALGQGPQFIFQYYEEEERQRGNFPDRFSGHQFPNYSSELNVNALLLGDSALYLCARSLPGPIMTEAFFGQGTRLTVV.

This clonotype was recorded once. Mismatch with germline at one junction end may stem from a read error. V is TRBV7-9 and J is TRBJ2-5, with 7 nucleotides matching TRBD1. The CDR3 consists of 14 residues. Germline CDR1 is SEHNR and CDR2 is FQNEAQ (reference sequence). The CDR3 loop reads CASCLTGSGETQYF. As DNA, the CDR3 is TGTGCCAGCTGCTTGACAGGGAGTGGAGAGACCCAGTACTTC. The full variable domain, rest sourced from reference TRBV7-9 and TRBJ2-5, is DTGVSQNPRHKITKRGQNVTFRCDPISEHNRLYWYRQTLGQGPEFLTYFQNEAQLEKSRLLSDRFSAERPKGSFSTLEIQRTEQGDSAMYLCASCLTGSGETQYFGPGTRLLVL.

Turning to this clonotype: A read error may be the cause here, since a much bigger clone is one base away. The chain uses TRBV6-5 and TRBJ2-3; D gene ambiguous. The CDR3 extends over 12 amino acids. Germline V lookup: CDR1 MNHEY, CDR2 SVGAGI. The CDR3 DNA follows: TGTGCCAGCGGCAAGTTCACAGATGCGCAGTATTTT. This codes for CASGKFTDAQYF.

Of note for this clonotype: One end of the junction is discordant with germline, which a read error may explain. The CDR3: CASSLQRNSYEQYF. The CDR3 DNA sequence: TGTGCCAGCAGCTTACAGAGGAACTCCTATGAGCAGTACTTC. V usage is TRBV11-1 and J usage is TRBJ2-7; no clear D. This CDR3 has 14 residues. Looked up from germline, CDR1 is SGHAT and CDR2 is FQDESV (reference sequence).

With respect to this clonotype: A read error may explain this, as a much larger clone is one base away. The chain recombines TRBV12-3 or TRBV12-4 with TRBJ1-2; 7 bases are a match to TRBD1. Unmatched junction bases numbered 9, after V lost 7 bases and J lost 7 bases. The CDR3 loop spans 13 amino acids. CDR3 DNA: TGTGCCAGCACTCGACAGGGACTAGGTGGCTACACCTTC. As protein: CASTRQGLGGYTF.

This clonotype has ten or more counts. The CDR3 spells CASSRAGAGEQYF. In DNA, the CDR3 is TGTGCCAGCAGCAGAGCGGGAGCGGGTGAGCAGTACTTC. The V and J genes are TRBV12-3 or TRBV12-4 and TRBJ2-7; 8 bases match TRBD2. CDR3 size: 13 residues. Losses at the gene ends were 6 bases for V and 7 bases for J; bases not matched to a gene: 8.

A remark on this clonotype: The junction departs from germline at one end; a sequencing error may be responsible. V is TRBV4-1 and J is TRBJ1-3, with a tentative D call TRBD1 (5 bases). Germline values: CDR1 MGHRA, CDR2 YSYEKL. This CDR3 comprises 15 residues. This chain's CDR3 is CANSQLRDPGNIIYF. CDR3 coding DNA: TGCGCCAACAGCCAACTCAGGGATCCTGGAAACATCATATATTTT.

Regarding this clonotype: A read error may explain this, as a much larger clone is one base away. The genes are TRBV6-5 and TRBJ1-4; D uncertain. The V end was cut by 8 bases, the J end by 10 bases, with 14 bases between. Germline V gene lookup returns CDR1 MNHEY and CDR2 SVGAGI. The CDR3 contains 12 residues. CDR3 protein: CASGTPPGKLFF. In DNA, the CDR3 is TGTGCCAGCGGTACCCCTCCGGGAAAACTGTTTTTT.

The chain joins TRBV15 to TRBJ2-5; D ambiguous. In germline, CDR1 is LNHNV, CDR2 YYDKDF (reference sequence). Trimming cost V 5 bases and J 1 base, with 14 bases left between them. The CDR3 covers 15 residues. CDR3 sequence: CATSPGRRVQETQYF. The CDR3 DNA is TGTGCCACCAGCCCGGGCCGTAGAGTCCAAGAGACCCAGTACTTC. Full variable domain (missing parts from reference TRBV15 and TRBJ2-5): DAMVIQNPRYQVTQFGKPVTLSCSQTLNHNVMYWYQQKSSQAPKLLFHYYDKDFNNEADTPDNFQSRRPNTSFCFLDIRSPGLGDTAMYLCATSPGRRVQETQYFGPGTRLLVL.

Note on this clonotype: An end of the junction does not agree with germline; a read error may underlie this. The V call is TRBV6-1, the J call TRBJ1-5; 9 bases fit TRBD1. Germline CDR1 MNHNS, CDR2 SASEGT. The CDR3 is 13 amino acids. The CDR3 spells CASRGTGNQHQHF. CDR3 nucleotide sequence: TGTGCCAGCAGAGGGACAGGGAATCAGCACCAGCATTTT.